The clone carrying this T cell receptor (beta chain) was seen once. The germline V gene encodes CDR1 SGDLS and CDR2 YYNGEE. Trimming removed 3 bases at V and 4 bases at J, with 8 bases between. This CDR3 has 13 residues. These data are taken from a study of blood T cell repertoires in COVID-19. Study background: T cells, B-cell-depleted T cells, or PBMCs supplied cDNA or gDNA.

Original processing notes: Amplification from reference gene primers served as the basis for estimated nucleated cell counts. The repertoire was sequenced with immunoSEQ multiplex PCR; TCRdb's copy has only in-frame clones and lacks some. Clone size and the V and J calls come from that table; the DNA yielded D and trimming. This table has 150,000 to 190,000 clones, 76% appearing once. The chain uses TRBV9 and TRBJ1-3; no definite D call. This sequence originates from a woman of 80 years or more with acute or convalescent COVID-19. Sequencing was performed on peripheral blood. The CDR3 DNA sequence: TGTGCCAGCAGCGGACGGGGAGGAAACACCATATATTTT. It specifies CASSGRGGNTIYF. The variable domain in full, completed from reference TRBV9 and TRBJ1-3, reads DSGVTQTPKHLITATGQRVTLRCSPRSGDLSVYWYQQSLDQGLQFLIQYYNGEERAKGNILERFSAQQFPDLHSELNLSSLELGDSALYFCASSGRGGNTIYFGEGSWLTVV.